Listed below are T cell receptor beta chains from one sample, sequenced in a study of Ad26.COV2.S vaccination and SARS-CoV-2 variants. The repertoire was sequenced with immunoSEQ multiplex PCR; TCRdb's copy has only in-frame clones and lacks some. The sample records fewer than 400,000 clones, less than 90% being singletons. This specimen was peripheral blood, taken in a trial of Ad26.COV2.S vaccine versus placebo. Receptors were obtained from a person between 18 and 59 years old who received the Ad26.COV2.S COVID-19 vaccine or a placebo. CDR3s include the opening cysteine and the closing phenylalanine or tryptophan. The order of the fields is CDR3 DNA, CDR3 protein, clone size, J gene, V gene, D gene, CDR3 length. A D gene is named only where the DNA matches it firmly. Size is stated for part of the rows, as once, few or many counts, or as a class when the clone is expanded.

TGCGCCAGCAGCCAAGGAGGACGTAGATACACAGATACGCAGTATTTT CASSQGGRRYTDTQYF - TRBJ2-3 TRBV4-3 - 16
TGTGCCAGCTCACCTGGTGCAGGGGCCTCCTACGAGCAGTACTTC CASSPGAGASYEQYF few TRBJ2-7 TRBV18 - 15
TGTGCCAGTAGTATCGAGAACAGGGAGGGCTACACCTTC CASSIENREGYTF - TRBJ1-2 TRBV19 - 13
TGTGCCAGCAGTTACTCGTTTGGCGTTGAAGCTTTCTTT CASSYSFGVEAFF - TRBJ1-1 TRBV6-2/TRBV6-3 - 13
TGCGCCAGCAGCCAATCGGGACAGATGAACACTGAAGCTTTCTTT CASSQSGQMNTEAFF - TRBJ1-1 TRBV4-3 TRBD1 15
TGTGCCAGCAGCGGAGTTTCCCCTAGCGGGGAAGAGACCCAGTACTTC CASSGVSPSGEETQYF - TRBJ2-5 TRBV11-2 TRBD2 16
TGCGCCAGCAGTGAGGGGACAGGGGAAGCGGGGACTGAAGCTTTCTTT CASSEGTGEAGTEAFF - TRBJ1-1 TRBV10-2 TRBD1 16
TGCGCCAGCAGCCACGGGACCTCCCGGGCAAACACTGAAGCTTTCTTT CASSHGTSRANTEAFF - TRBJ1-1 TRBV5-1 - 16
TGTGCCAGCAGCTTAGTTGGCCAGGACAATGAGCAGTTCTTC CASSLVGQDNEQFF - TRBJ2-1 TRBV7-2 - 14
TGTGCCAGCAGCTTAGACCGGTATGGCTACACCTTC CASSLDRYGYTF - TRBJ1-2 TRBV7-9 - 12
TGCGCCAGCAGCTTCAACGGCCGAGGCCCCACAGATACGCAGTATTTT CASSFNGRGPTDTQYF - TRBJ2-3 TRBV5-1 - 16
TGTGCCAGCAGTGGCTTAGTTGGACCTTCTGGCACAGATACGCAGTATTTT CASSGLVGPSGTDTQYF - TRBJ2-3 TRBV2 - 17
TGTGCCAGCAGCTTAAGGACAGCTCCCTGGGGTGGTGGCTACACCTTC CASSLRTAPWGGGYTF - TRBJ1-2 TRBV7-8 - 16
TGTGCCAGCAGCCAACCCTCAGGGTTGTGGGGGGCGCTAGTAGCTCAGCCCCAGCATTTT CASSQPSGLWGALVAQPQHF - TRBJ1-5 TRBV3-1/TRBV3-2 - 20
TGTGCCAGCAGTGAATCCTGGTGGCGGGGGAGTAGGAGCTCCTACGAGCAGTACTTC CASSESWWRGSRSSYEQYF - TRBJ2-7 TRBV6-1 TRBD2 19
TGCAGCGTTAGGACAGGCACAGATACGCAGTATTTT CSVRTGTDTQYF - TRBJ2-3 TRBV29-1 - 12
TGTGCCAGGGAGAGGGGGAATGAGCAGTTCTTC CARERGNEQFF - TRBJ2-1 TRBV5-8 - 11
TGTGCCAGCAGGGACACCTCGAACACTGAAGCTTTCTTT CASRDTSNTEAFF - TRBJ1-1 TRBV12-3/TRBV12-4 - 13
TGTGCCAGCTCACCTTTTCAGGGCCCCGGGACAGTTGACTATGGCTACACCTTC CASSPFQGPGTVDYGYTF - TRBJ1-2 TRBV18 TRBD1 18
TGTGCCACCAGCGACAACTATGGCTACACCTTC CATSDNYGYTF - TRBJ1-2 TRBV24-1 - 11
TGTGCCAGCAATCACCGGGACGAAGACAATGAGCAGTTCTTC CASNHRDEDNEQFF once TRBJ2-1 TRBV25-1 - 14
TGTGCCACCAGCTCAGACCTGGGAGCGAGCGGGACAGGGACCTTCTACGAGCAGTACTTC CATSSDLGASGTGTFYEQYF - TRBJ2-7 TRBV15 TRBD1 20
TGTGCCAGCACCCGCGGACAGGATAATTCACCCCTCCACTTT CASTRGQDNSPLHF - TRBJ1-6 TRBV6-5 TRBD1 14
TGTGCCTGGAGTGTAGGCGCCTACGAGCAGTACTTC CAWSVGAYEQYF - TRBJ2-7 TRBV30 - 12
TGCGCCAGCAGCACAACAACAGGGATCCACGAGCAGTACTTC CASSTTTGIHEQYF - TRBJ2-7 TRBV5-1 - 14
TGTGCCAGCAGTTATACAGGGCATGGCGCTGAAGCTTTCTTT CASSYTGHGAEAFF - TRBJ1-1 TRBV6-5 - 14
TGTGCCAGCAGTCAAAGGGACAGAACGATCTATAGCAATCAGCCCCAGCATTTT CASSQRDRTIYSNQPQHF few TRBJ1-5 TRBV6-2/TRBV6-3 TRBD1 18
TGTGCCAGCAGTCCCGGGGACAGGGGGCGAACGGGGTATGGCTACACCTTC CASSPGDRGRTGYGYTF - TRBJ1-2 TRBV27 TRBD1 17
TGTGCCAGCAGCCGGGGGATTAATGAAAAACTGTTTTTT CASSRGINEKLFF - TRBJ1-4 TRBV9 - 13
TGTGCCAGCAGCCCCACAGGGTACACTGAAGCTTTCTTT CASSPTGYTEAFF - TRBJ1-1 TRBV11-2 - 13
TGTGCCAGCCAGGGGGGCACCGGGGAGCTGTTTTTT CASQGGTGELFF - TRBJ2-2 TRBV2 - 12
TGTGCCAGCAGCTTAGACTCGGCGATCGAGCAGTACTTC CASSLDSAIEQYF - TRBJ2-7 TRBV7-2 - 13
TGTGCCAGCAGCCGGCTCCATGCGAGGGTGGAATATGGCTACACCTTC CASSRLHARVEYGYTF - TRBJ1-2 TRBV7-7 - 16
TGTGCCAGCAGAAAGCCTTCTAACTATGGCTACACCTTC CASRKPSNYGYTF - TRBJ1-2 TRBV6-5 - 13
TGTGCCAGCAGGGTGGGGATGAACACTGAAGCTTTCTTT CASRVGMNTEAFF - TRBJ1-1 TRBV6-5 - 13
TGTGCCAGCAAGAACAGGGACTTAAGCTCCTACGAGCAGTACTTC CASKNRDLSSYEQYF - TRBJ2-7 TRBV6-5 - 15
TGTGCCAGCAGCCAAGGTGACACGCAAGAGACCCAGTACTTC CASSQGDTQETQYF - TRBJ2-5 TRBV3-1/TRBV3-2 - 14
TGTGCCAGCAGCCACGGGACGTTTCAAGAGACCCAGTACTTC CASSHGTFQETQYF - TRBJ2-5 TRBV3-1/TRBV3-2 - 14
TGTGCCAGCAGCGTCACCAGCGATTGGGACACTGAAGCTTTCTTT CASSVTSDWDTEAFF - TRBJ1-1 TRBV9 - 15
TGCAGCGTACTCAGGGGGAACACTGAAGCTTTCTTT CSVLRGNTEAFF - TRBJ1-1 TRBV29-1 - 12
TGTGCCACCAGCAGAGACCGGGGACAGTCTAATTCACCCCTCCACTTT CATSRDRGQSNSPLHF - TRBJ1-6 TRBV15 TRBD1 16
TGTGCCTGGGGGGTATCCGGGGAGCTGTTTTTT CAWGVSGELFF - TRBJ2-2 TRBV30 - 11
TGTGCCAGCAGTGGACAGGGGTCTGGCTACACCTTC CASSGQGSGYTF - TRBJ1-2 TRBV2 TRBD1 12